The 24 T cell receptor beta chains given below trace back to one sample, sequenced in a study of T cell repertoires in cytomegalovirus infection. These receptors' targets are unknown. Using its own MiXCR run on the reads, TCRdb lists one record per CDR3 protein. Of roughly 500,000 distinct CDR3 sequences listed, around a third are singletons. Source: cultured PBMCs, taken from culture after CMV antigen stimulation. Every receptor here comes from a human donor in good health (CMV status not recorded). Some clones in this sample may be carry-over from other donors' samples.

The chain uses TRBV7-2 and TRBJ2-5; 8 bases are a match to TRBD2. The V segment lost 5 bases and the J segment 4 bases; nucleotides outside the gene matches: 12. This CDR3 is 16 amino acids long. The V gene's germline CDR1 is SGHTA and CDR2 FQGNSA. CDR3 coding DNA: TGTGCCAGCAGCGAAATAGCGGGATTACGGTTAGAGACCCAGTACTTC. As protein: CASSEIAGLRLETQYF. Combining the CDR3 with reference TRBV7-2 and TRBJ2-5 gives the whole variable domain GAGVSQSPSNKVTEKGKDVELRCDPISGHTALYWYRQSLGQGLEFLIYFQGNSAPDKSGLPSDRFSAERTGGSVSTLTIQRTQQEDSAVYLCASSEIAGLRLETQYFGPGTRLLVL.

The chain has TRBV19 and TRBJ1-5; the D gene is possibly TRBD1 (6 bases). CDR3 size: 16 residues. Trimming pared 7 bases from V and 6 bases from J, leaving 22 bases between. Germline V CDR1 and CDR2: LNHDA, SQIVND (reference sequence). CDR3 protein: CASIPEGQHLGQPQHF. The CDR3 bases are TGTGCCAGTATCCCGGAAGGACAGCATTTGGGTCAGCCCCAGCATTTT.

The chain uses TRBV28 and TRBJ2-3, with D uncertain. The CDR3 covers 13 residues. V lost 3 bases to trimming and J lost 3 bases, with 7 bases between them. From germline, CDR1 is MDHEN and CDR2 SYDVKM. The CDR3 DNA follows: TGTGCCAGCAGTTTTCGGTTTACAGATACGCAGTATTTT. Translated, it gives CASSFRFTDTQYF.

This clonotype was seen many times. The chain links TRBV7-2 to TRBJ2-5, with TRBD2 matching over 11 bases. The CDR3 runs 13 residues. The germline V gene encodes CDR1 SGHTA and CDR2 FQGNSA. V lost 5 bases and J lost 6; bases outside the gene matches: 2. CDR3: CASSRLAGKTQYF. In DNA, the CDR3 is TGTGCCAGCAGCAGACTAGCGGGAAAGACCCAGTACTTC.

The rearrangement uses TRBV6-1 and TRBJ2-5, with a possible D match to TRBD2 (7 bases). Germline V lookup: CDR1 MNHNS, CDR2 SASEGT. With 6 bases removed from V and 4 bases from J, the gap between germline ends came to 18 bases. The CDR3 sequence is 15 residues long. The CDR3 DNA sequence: TGTGCCAGCAGGGGGGGGCGGGGGTTGTTAGAGACCCAGTACTTC. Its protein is CASRGGRGLLETQYF.

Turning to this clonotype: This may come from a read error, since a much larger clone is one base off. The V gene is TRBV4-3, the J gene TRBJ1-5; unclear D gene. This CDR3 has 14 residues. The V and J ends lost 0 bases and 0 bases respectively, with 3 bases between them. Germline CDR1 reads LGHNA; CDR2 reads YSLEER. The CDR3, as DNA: TGCGCCAGCAGCCAAGAGGGTAGCAATCAGCCCCAGCATTTT. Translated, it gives CASSQEGSNQPQHF.

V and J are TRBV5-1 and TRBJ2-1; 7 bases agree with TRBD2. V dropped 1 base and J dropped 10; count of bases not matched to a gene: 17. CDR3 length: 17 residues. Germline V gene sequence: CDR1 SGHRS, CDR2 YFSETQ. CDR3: CASSLSTRLAAPLEQFF. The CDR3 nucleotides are TGCGCCAGCAGCTTGTCTACCCGGCTAGCGGCCCCCTTGGAGCAGTTCTTC.

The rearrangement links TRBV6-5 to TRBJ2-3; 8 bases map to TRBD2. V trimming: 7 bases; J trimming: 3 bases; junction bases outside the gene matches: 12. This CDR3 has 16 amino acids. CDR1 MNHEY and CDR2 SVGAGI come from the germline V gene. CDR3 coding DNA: TGTGCCAGCAAAGGAGAAGCGGGAGACGGTACAGATACGCAGTATTTT. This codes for CASKGEAGDGTDTQYF.

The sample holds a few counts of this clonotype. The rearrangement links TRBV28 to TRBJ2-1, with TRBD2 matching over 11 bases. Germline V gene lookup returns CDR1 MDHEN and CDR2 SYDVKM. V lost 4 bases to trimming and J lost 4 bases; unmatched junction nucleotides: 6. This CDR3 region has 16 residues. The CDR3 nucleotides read TGTGCCAGCAGTTCCCTAACTAGCGGGAGTTACAATGAGCAGTTCTTC. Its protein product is CASSSLTSGSYNEQFF.

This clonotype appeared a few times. The CDR3 nucleotides are TGCGCCAGCAGCCAAGACCCGGGACAGGGGGACACTGAAGCTTTCTTT. As protein: CASSQDPGQGDTEAFF. V usage is TRBV4-1 and J usage is TRBJ1-1, with TRBD1 identical over 11 bases. The germline V gene encodes CDR1 MGHRA and CDR2 YSYEKL. The junction had 3 bases not matched to a gene; V was cut back by 0 bases and J by 3 bases. The CDR3 contains 16 residues.

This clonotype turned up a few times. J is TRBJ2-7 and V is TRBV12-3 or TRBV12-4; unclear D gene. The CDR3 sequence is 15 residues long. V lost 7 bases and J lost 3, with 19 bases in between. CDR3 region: CASTLGDTPVYEQYF. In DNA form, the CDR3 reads TGTGCCAGCACTCTAGGAGACACCCCAGTCTACGAGCAGTACTTC.

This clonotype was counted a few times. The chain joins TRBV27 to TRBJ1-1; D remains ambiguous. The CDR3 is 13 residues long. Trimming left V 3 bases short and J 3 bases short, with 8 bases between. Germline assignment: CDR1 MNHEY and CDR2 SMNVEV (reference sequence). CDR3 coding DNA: TGTGCCAGCAGTTTGGCAAGGCACACTGAAGCTTTCTTT. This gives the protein CASSLARHTEAFF.

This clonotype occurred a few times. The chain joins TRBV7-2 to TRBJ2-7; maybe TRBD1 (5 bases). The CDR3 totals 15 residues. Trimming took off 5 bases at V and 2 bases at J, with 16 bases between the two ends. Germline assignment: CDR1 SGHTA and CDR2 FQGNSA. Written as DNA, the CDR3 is TGTGCCAGCAGCGGCACGGGCAGGGCAACCTACGAGCAGTACTTC. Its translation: CASSGTGRATYEQYF.

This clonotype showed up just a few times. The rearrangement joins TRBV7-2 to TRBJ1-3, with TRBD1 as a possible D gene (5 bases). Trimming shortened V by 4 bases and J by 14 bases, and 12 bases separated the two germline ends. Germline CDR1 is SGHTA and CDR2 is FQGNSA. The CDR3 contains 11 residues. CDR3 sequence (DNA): TGTGCCAGCAGCTCCCGGGACGTCCTATATTTT. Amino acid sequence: CASSSRDVLYF.

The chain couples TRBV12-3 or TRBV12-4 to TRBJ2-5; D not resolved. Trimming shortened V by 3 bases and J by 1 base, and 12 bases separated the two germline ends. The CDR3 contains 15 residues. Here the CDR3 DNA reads TGTGCCAGCAGTTTGTCGGGTGCCCGCCAAGAGACCCAGTACTTC. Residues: CASSLSGARQETQYF.

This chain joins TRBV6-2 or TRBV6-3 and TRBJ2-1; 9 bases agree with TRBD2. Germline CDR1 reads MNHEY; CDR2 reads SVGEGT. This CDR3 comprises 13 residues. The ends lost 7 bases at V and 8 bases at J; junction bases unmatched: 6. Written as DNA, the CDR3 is TGTGCCAGCAAACTAGCGGGCGCGGATGAGCAGTTCTTC. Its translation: CASKLAGADEQFF.

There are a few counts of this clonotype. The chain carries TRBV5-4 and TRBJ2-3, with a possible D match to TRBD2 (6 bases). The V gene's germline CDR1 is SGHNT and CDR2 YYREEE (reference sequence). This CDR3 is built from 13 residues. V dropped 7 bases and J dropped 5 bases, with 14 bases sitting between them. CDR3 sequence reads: CASGRPGEDTQYF. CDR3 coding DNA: TGTGCCAGCGGGAGGCCCGGGGAAGATACGCAGTATTTT.

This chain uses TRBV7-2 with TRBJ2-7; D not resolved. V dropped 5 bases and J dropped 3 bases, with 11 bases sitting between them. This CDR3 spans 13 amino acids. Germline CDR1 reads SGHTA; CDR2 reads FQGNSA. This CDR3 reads CASSPRGVYEQYV. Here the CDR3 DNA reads TGTGCCAGCAGCCCCAGAGGAGTCTACGAGCAGTACGTC.

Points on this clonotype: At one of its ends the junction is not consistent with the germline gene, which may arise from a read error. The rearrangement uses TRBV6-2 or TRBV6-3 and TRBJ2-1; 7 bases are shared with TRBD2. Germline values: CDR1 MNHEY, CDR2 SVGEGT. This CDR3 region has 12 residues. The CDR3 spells CASSPGVLAALF. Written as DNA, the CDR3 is TGTGCCAGCAGCCCGGGGGTTCTAGCGGCGCTCTTC.

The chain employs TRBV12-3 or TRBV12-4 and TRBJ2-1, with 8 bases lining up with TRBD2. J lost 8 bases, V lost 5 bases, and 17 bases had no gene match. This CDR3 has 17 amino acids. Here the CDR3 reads CASSRGPGAGALDEQFF. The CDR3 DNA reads TGTGCCAGCAGTAGGGGACCGGGAGCGGGAGCTTTAGATGAGCAGTTCTTC.

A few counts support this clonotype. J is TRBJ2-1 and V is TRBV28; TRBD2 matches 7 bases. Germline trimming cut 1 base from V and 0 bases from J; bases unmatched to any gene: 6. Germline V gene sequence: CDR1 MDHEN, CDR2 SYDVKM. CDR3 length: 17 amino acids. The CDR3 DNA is TGTGCCAGCAGTTTATTTGGGGGGGGGAGCTCCTACAATGAGCAGTTCTTC. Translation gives CASSLFGGGSSYNEQFF. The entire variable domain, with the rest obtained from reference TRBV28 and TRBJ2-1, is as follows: DVKVTQSSRYLVKRTGEKVFLECVQDMDHENMFWYRQDPGLGLRLIYFSYDVKMKEKGDIPEGYSVSREKKERFSLILESASTNQTSMYLCASSLFGGGSSYNEQFFGPGTRLTVL.

The CDR3, as DNA: TGTGCCAGCAGCGCCCTAAGACTAGCAGTCTACAATGAGCAGTTCTTC. It encodes CASSALRLAVYNEQFF. The rearrangement links TRBV9 to TRBJ2-1, with 7 bases identical to TRBD2. The trim removed 3 bases at V and 3 bases at J, leaving 9 bases unmatched. This CDR3 spans 16 amino acids. From germline, CDR1 is SGDLS and CDR2 YYNGEE. The full variable domain, completed using reference TRBV9 and TRBJ2-1, is DSGVTQTPKHLITATGQRVTLRCSPRSGDLSVYWYQQSLDQGLQFLIQYYNGEERAKGNILERFSAQQFPDLHSELNLSSLELGDSALYFCASSALRLAVYNEQFFGPGTRLTVL.

The CDR3 region is CASSLLAINEQFF. As DNA, the CDR3 is TGTGCCAGCAGCTTACTAGCGATCAATGAGCAGTTCTTC. The chain joins TRBV5-4 to TRBJ2-1; 7 nucleotides agree with TRBD2. Germline trimming cut 2 bases from V and 6 bases from J; bases unmatched to any gene: 2. Germline V gene data show CDR1 as SGHNT and CDR2 as YYREEE (reference sequence). CDR3 length: 13 amino acids.

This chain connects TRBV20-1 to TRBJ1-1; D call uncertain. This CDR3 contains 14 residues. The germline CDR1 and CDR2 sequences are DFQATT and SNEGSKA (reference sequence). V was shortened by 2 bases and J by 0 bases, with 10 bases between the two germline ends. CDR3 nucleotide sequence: TGCAGTGCTAGACCCCGGCAACTGAACACTGAAGCTTTCTTT. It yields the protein CSARPRQLNTEAFF.